A selection of T cell receptor beta chains follows, all from one sample in a study of PD-L1 blockade in urothelial cancer. Sequenced by immunoSEQ multiplex PCR; TCRdb stores in-frame clones only, minus some. The data show approximately 32,000 clones, with approximately 85% seen just once and under 8% held by the top ten. The sample here was PBMCs, taken around atezolizumab (anti-PD-L1) treatment. The receptor source for this set is a man aged 60 to 69 with urothelial cancer. Each CDR3 is given with its conserved first and last residue. A D gene is named only where the DNA matches it firmly. Rows may omit the clone size; those that give it use once, few, many or a size class.

V	length	D	J	size	DNA	CDR3
TRBV5-5	15	-	TRBJ2-7	-	TGTGCCAGCACCTATGACCCGTCGCAGGGGTACGAGCAGTACTTC	CASTYDPSQGYEQYF
TRBV28	14	TRBD1	TRBJ2-7	-	TGTGCCAGCAGCCGCGCGGACAGGGCGGACGAGCAGTACTTC	CASSRADRADEQYF
TRBV5-8	15	-	TRBJ2-5	-	TGTGCCAGCAGCTTAGGCACAGGGAGGGGAGAGACCCAGTACTTC	CASSLGTGRGETQYF
TRBV28	18	TRBD1	TRBJ1-5	-	TGTGCCAGCAGTTCGGACAGGGGGGCCCAAAAAAGCAATCAGCCCCAGCATTTT	CASSSDRGAQKSNQPQHF
TRBV5-1	13	-	TRBJ1-4	-	TGCGCCAGCAGCTTGGGGGGGGAGGAAAAACTGTTTTTT	CASSLGGEEKLFF
TRBV6-1	14	-	TRBJ1-5	-	TGTGCCAGCAGTGATTCGTGGTTGGAACGCGGGCAGCATTTT	CASSDSWLERGQHF
TRBV30	17	-	TRBJ2-3	-	TGTGCCTGGAGTGTACAACCCTGGCTGAAAAGTACAGATACGCAGTATTTT	CAWSVQPWLKSTDTQYF
TRBV6-1	15	TRBD2	TRBJ2-7	once	TGTGCCAGCTCTGGGACTAGCGGGCTTTCCTACGAGCAGTACTTC	CASSGTSGLSYEQYF
TRBV6-1	14	-	TRBJ1-5	-	TGTGCCAGCGTTCTTCAGGGAAGCAATCAGCCCCAGCATTTT	CASVLQGSNQPQHF
TRBV18	16	-	TRBJ1-4	-	TGTGCCAGCTCACAGGCCAGCCGGGGGACTAATGAAAAACTGTTTTTT	CASSQASRGTNEKLFF
TRBV2	14	-	TRBJ2-2	once	TGTGCCAGCAGATCAGGGGTTCGCACCGGGGAGCTGTTTTTT	CASRSGVRTGELFF
TRBV6-1	14	-	TRBJ2-3	-	TGTGCCAGCAGTGCTACAGGGCCCGGGAATACGCAGTATTTT	CASSATGPGNTQYF
TRBV4-1	17	TRBD2	TRBJ2-4	-	TGCGCCAGCAGCCAAGATGTCCGGGGGGGCTTTTGGAACATTCAGTACTTC	CASSQDVRGGFWNIQYF
TRBV11-2	14	-	TRBJ2-4	-	TGTGCCAGCAGCTCGCGGCTAGCCAAAAACATTCAGTACTTC	CASSSRLAKNIQYF
TRBV18	14	-	TRBJ1-2	-	TGTGCCAGCTCACCACTGAGCCTTGGGGGCGGCTACACCTTC	CASSPLSLGGGYTF
TRBV10-2	16	TRBD1	TRBJ2-2	-	TGCGCCAGCAGTAACCCGACAGGGTATGGGGACGGGGAGCTGTTTTTT	CASSNPTGYGDGELFF
TRBV7-9	15	TRBD2	TRBJ2-3	-	TGTGCCAGCAGCCGACAGACTAGCGGGACAGATACGCAGTATTTT	CASSRQTSGTDTQYF
TRBV5-4	16	TRBD1	TRBJ1-6	once	TGTGCCAGCAGCTTGCAGGGGGCCTCCTATAATTCACCCCTCCACTTT	CASSLQGASYNSPLHF
TRBV29-1	13	TRBD1	TRBJ1-2	-	TGCAGCGTTGACGGACAGGCTAACTATGGCTACACCTTC	CSVDGQANYGYTF
TRBV9	17	-	TRBJ2-2	once	TGTGCCAGCAGCCCTCCAGCCCGGGGATCAAACACCGGGGAGCTGTTTTTT	CASSPPARGSNTGELFF
TRBV6-5	13	TRBD2	TRBJ2-5	-	TGTGCCAGCAGTAACTCGGGGGGGGAGACCCAGTACTTC	CASSNSGGETQYF
TRBV19	16	-	TRBJ2-1	-	TGTGCCAGTAGTCCGACAGAGCCCTGGGACTACAATGAGCAGTTCTTC	CASSPTEPWDYNEQFF
TRBV5-8	16	TRBD2	TRBJ2-7	-	TGTGCCAGCAGCCCGGGCGGACTAGCGGGGGCCTACGAGCAGTACTTC	CASSPGGLAGAYEQYF
TRBV9	17	-	TRBJ1-4	-	TGTGCCAGCAGCAACGACAGGCCCGGGGGGTCTAATGAAAAACTGTTTTTT	CASSNDRPGGSNEKLFF
TRBV11-2	18	TRBD2	TRBJ2-3	-	TGTGCCAGCAGCCCCATTAAACGGTCTAGCGGGAATGTGTATACGCAGTATTTT	CASSPIKRSSGNVYTQYF
TRBV5-7	14	-	TRBJ2-5	-	TGTGCCAGCAGCCCCGTGAGGAGGGAAGAGACCCAGTACTTC	CASSPVRREETQYF
TRBV29-1	13	-	TRBJ2-7	-	TGCAGCGTCGTGACAGAGAGCTCCTACGAGCAGTACTTC	CSVVTESSYEQYF
TRBV6-1	17	TRBD2	TRBJ2-5	-	TGTGCCAGCAGTGAAGTACTAGCGGGGGGGTACGAAGAGACCCAGTACTTC	CASSEVLAGGYEETQYF
TRBV6-5	15	-	TRBJ1-6	-	TGTGCCAGCAGTTACCGGGCGTCGCGGGGCTCACCCCTCCACTTT	CASSYRASRGSPLHF
TRBV7-2	14	TRBD2	TRBJ2-1	-	TGTGCCAGCTCCCGGGGGGGGAGGGTCAATGAGCAGTTCTTC	CASSRGGRVNEQFF
TRBV6-1	13	-	TRBJ1-2	-	TGTGCCAGCAGTGACTCCCTCAACTATGGCTACACCTTC	CASSDSLNYGYTF
TRBV5-1	17	TRBD1	TRBJ2-1	-	TGCGCCAGCAGCTTGGGGCTCGGGACAGGCTCCTACAATGAGCAGTTCTTC	CASSLGLGTGSYNEQFF
TRBV19	15	-	TRBJ2-1	few	TGTGCCAGTAGTAGTATTAGTGGAGCCTACAATGAGCAGTTCTTC	CASSSISGAYNEQFF
TRBV28	14	-	TRBJ2-2	once	TGTGCCAGCAGTACCCAGGGTGAGGTCGGGGAGCTGTTTTTT	CASSTQGEVGELFF
TRBV30	14	-	TRBJ1-2	few	TGTGCCTGGAGTCAAACGGGGAGAAACTATGGCTACACCTTC	CAWSQTGRNYGYTF